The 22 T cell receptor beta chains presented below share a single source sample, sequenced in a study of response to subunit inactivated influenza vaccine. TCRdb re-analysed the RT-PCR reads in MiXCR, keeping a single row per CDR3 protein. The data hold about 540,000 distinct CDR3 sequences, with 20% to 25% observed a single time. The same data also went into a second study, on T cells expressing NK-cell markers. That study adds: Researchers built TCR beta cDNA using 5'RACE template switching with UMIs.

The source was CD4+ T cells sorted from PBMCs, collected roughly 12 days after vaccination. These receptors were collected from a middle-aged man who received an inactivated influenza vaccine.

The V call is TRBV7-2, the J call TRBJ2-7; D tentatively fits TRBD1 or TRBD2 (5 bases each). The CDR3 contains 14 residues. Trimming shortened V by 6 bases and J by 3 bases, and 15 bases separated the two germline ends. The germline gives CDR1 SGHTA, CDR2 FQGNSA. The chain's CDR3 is CASRPTRDGYEQYF. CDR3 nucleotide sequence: TGTGCCAGCAGACCGACTCGGGACGGCTACGAGCAGTACTTC. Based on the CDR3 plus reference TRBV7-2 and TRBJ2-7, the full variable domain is GAGVSQSPSNKVTEKGKDVELRCDPISGHTALYWYRQSLGQGLEFLIYFQGNSAPDKSGLPSDRFSAERTGGSVSTLTIQRTQQEDSAVYLCASRPTRDGYEQYFGPGTRLTVT.

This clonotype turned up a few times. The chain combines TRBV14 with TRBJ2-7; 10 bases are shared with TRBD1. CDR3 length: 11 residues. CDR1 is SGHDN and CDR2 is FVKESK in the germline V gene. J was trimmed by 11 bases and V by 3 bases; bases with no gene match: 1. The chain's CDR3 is CASSHGTGEYF. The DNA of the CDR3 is TGTGCCAGCAGCCACGGGACAGGGGAGTACTTC.

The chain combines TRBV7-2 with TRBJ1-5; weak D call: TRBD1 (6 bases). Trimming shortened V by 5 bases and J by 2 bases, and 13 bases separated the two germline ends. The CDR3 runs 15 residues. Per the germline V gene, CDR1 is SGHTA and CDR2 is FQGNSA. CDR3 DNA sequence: TGTGCCAGCAGCCAACAGGGCGTTGGCAATCAGCCCCAGCATTTT. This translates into CASSQQGVGNQPQHF.

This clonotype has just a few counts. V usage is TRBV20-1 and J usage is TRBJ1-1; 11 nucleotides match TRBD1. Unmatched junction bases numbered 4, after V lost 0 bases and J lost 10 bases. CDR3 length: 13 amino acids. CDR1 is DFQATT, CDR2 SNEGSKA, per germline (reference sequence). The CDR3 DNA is TGCAGTGCTAGAGACCGGACAGGGGGCATAGCTTTCTTT. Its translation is CSARDRTGGIAFF.

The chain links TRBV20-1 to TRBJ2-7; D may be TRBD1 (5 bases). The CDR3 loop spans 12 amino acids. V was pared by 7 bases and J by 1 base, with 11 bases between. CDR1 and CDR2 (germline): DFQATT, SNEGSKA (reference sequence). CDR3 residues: CSVLQGSYEQYF. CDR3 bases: TGCAGTGTACTGCAGGGATCCTACGAGCAGTACTTC.

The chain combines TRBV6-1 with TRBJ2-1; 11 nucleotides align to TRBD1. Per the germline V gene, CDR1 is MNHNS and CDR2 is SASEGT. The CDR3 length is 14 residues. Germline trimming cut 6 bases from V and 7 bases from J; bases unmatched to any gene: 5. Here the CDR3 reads CASRGTGGGNEQFF. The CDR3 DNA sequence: TGTGCCAGCAGGGGGACAGGGGGTGGGAATGAGCAGTTCTTC.

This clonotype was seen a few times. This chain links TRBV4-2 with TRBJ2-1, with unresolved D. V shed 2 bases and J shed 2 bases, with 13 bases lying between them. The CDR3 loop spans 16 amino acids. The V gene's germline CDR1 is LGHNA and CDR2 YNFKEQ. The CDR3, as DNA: TGTGCCAGCAGCCAACCTGGCGCTCGTACCTACAATGAGCAGTTCTTC. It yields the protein CASSQPGARTYNEQFF.

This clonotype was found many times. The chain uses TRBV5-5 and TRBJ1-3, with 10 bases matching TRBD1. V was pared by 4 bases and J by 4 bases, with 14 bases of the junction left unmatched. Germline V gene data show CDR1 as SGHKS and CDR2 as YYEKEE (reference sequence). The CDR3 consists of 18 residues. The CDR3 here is CASSRAPGQGPIGNTIYF. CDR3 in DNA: TGTGCCAGCAGCAGAGCACCGGGACAGGGGCCGATCGGAAACACCATATATTTT.

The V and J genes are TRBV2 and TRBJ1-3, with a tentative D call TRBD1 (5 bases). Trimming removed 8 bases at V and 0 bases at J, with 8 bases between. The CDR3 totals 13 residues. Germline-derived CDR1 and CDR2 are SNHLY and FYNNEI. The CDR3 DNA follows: TGTGCCAGCTACAGGCACTCTGGAAACACCATATATTTT. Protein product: CASYRHSGNTIYF.

The CDR3 coding sequence is TGCAGTGCCACTTACCGCCGATTGGAAGAGACCCAGTACTTC. Protein sequence: CSATYRRLEETQYF. The chain links TRBV20-1 to TRBJ2-5, with D uncertain. Germline V gene data show CDR1 as DFQATT and CDR2 as SNEGSKA (reference sequence). The V and J ends lost 6 bases and 3 bases respectively, with 17 bases between them. The CDR3 loop spans 14 amino acids.

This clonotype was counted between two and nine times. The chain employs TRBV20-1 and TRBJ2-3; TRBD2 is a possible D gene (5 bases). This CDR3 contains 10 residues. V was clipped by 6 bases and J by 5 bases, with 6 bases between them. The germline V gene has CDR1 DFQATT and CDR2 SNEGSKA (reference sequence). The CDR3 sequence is CSAGIDTQYF. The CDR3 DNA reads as TGCAGTGCCGGGATAGATACGCAGTATTTT.

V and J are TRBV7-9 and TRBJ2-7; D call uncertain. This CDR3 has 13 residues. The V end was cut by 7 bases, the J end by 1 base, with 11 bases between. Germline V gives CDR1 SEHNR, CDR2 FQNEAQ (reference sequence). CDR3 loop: CASNTLGSYEQYF. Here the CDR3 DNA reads TGTGCCAGCAACACTCTAGGGTCCTACGAGCAGTACTTC.

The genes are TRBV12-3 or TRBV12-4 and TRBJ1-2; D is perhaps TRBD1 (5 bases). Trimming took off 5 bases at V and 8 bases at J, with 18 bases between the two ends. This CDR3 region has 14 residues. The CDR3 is CASSPLGQGSGYTF. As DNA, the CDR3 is TGTGCCAGCAGTCCCCTGGGGCAGGGTAGCGGCTACACCTTC.

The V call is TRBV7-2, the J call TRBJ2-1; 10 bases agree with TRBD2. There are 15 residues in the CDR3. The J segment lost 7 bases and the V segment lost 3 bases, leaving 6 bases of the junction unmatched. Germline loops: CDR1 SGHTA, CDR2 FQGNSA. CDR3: CASSLGGTSVNEQFF. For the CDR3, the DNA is TGTGCCAGCAGCTTGGGGGGGACTAGCGTGAATGAGCAGTTCTTC.

CDR3 in amino acids: CASRGSAGVEETQYF. The CDR3 coding sequence is TGCGCCAGCAGGGGCAGCGCGGGGGTAGAAGAGACCCAGTACTTC. The rearrangement uses TRBV5-1 and TRBJ2-5; TRBD2 matches at 7 bases. The length of the CDR3 is 15 residues. Losses at the gene ends were 5 bases for V and 3 bases for J; bases not matched to a gene: 10. Looked up from germline, CDR1 is SGHRS and CDR2 is YFSETQ.

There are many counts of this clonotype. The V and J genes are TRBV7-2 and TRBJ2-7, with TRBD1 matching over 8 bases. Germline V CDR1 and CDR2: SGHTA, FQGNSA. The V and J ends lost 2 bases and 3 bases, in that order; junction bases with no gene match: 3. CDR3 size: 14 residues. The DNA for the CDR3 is TGTGCCAGCAGCTTACCCGGACAGGGCTACGAGCAGTACTTC. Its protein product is CASSLPGQGYEQYF.

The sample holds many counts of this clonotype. The CDR3 region is CASSFQGAANEKLFF. The CDR3 DNA is TGTGCCAGCAGCTTCCAGGGAGCTGCTAATGAAAAACTGTTTTTT. This sequence joins TRBV7-2 and TRBJ1-4; D is perhaps TRBD1 (5 bases). The germline V gene encodes CDR1 SGHTA and CDR2 FQGNSA. V was pared by 3 bases and J by 3 bases, with 11 bases between. CDR3 size: 15 residues.

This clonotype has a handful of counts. The CDR3 spells CASSTTSRGKPEAFF. The DNA for the CDR3 is TGTGCCAGCAGTACTACCTCCCGGGGGAAACCTGAAGCTTTCTTT. This chain uses TRBV12-3 or TRBV12-4 with TRBJ1-1, with a weak D call TRBD1 (5 bases). The CDR3 is made up of 15 amino acids. Trimming shortened V by 5 bases and J by 6 bases, and 19 bases separated the two germline ends.

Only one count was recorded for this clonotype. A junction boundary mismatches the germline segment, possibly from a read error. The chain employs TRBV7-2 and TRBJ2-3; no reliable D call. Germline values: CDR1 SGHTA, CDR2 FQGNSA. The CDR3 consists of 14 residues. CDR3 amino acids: CASRLGVGTDTQYF. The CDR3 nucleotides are TGTGCCAGCAGATTAGGCGTGGGCACAGATACGCAGTATTTT.

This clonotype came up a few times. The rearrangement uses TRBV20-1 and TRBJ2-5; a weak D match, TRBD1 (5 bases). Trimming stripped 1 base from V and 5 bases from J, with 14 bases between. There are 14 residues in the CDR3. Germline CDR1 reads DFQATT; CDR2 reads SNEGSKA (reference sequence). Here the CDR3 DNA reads TGCAGTGCTAGAGTAACAGCCAAGGGGGAGACCCAGTACTTC. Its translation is CSARVTAKGETQYF.

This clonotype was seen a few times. CDR3 coding DNA: TGTGCCAGCACCGAGACAACAGATACGCAGTATTTT. As protein: CASTETTDTQYF. The chain combines TRBV12-3 or TRBV12-4 with TRBJ2-3; D unclear. The V end was cut by 7 bases, the J end by 3 bases, with 8 bases between. This CDR3 is built from 12 residues.

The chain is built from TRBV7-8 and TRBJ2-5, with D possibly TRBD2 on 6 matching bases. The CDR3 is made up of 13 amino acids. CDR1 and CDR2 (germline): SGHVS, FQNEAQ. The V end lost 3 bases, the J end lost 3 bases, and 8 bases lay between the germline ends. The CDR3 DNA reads TGTGCCAGCAGCTTGGACTATAAAGAGACCCAGTACTTC. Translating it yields CASSLDYKETQYF.